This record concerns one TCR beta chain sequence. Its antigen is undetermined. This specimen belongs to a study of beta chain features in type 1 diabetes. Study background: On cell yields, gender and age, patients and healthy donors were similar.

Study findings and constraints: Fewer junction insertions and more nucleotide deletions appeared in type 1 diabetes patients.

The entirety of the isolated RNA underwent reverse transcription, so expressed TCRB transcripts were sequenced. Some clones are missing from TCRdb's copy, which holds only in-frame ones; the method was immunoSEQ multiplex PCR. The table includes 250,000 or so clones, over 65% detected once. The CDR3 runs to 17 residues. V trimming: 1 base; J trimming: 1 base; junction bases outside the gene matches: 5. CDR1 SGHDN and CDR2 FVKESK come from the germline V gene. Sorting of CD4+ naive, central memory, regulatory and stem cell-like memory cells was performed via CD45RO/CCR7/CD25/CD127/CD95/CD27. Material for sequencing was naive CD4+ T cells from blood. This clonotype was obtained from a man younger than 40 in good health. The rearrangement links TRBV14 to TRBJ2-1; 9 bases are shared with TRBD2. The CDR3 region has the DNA TGTGCCAGCAGCCAAGTTCTAGCGGGACGATCCTACAATGAGCAGTTCTTC. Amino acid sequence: CASSQVLAGRSYNEQFF.